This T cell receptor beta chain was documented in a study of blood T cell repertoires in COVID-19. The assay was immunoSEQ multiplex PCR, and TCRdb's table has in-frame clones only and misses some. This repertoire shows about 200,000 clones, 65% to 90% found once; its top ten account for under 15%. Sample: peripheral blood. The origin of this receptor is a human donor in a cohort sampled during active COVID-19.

CDR3 residues: CASSPGTGDTGELFF. CDR3 nucleotide sequence: TGCGCCAGCAGCCCAGGGACAGGGGACACCGGGGAGCTGTTTTTT. This chain uses TRBV5-1 with TRBJ2-2, with TRBD1 matching 10 bases. The CDR3 totals 15 residues. The V gene end was trimmed by 4 bases and the J gene end by 3 bases; junction bases not matched to a gene: 3. CDR1 is SGHRS, CDR2 YFSETQ, per germline.